This TCR beta chain was observed in a study of T cells in lung cancer brain metastases. Germline CDR1 is SEHNR and CDR2 is FQNEAQ (reference sequence). With V trimmed by 5 bases and J by 4 bases, 13 bases remained unmatched. This CDR3 is built from 16 residues. Assay: immunoSEQ multiplex PCR; the TCRdb copy retains only in-frame clones and omits some. In the table there are about 2,300 clones, 90% of which are singletons. The sequenced sample was tumor tissue from the primary lung tumor. This receptor was taken from a man in his 70s with non-small cell lung cancer. The V and J genes are TRBV7-9 and TRBJ1-1, with 7 nucleotides matching TRBD1. The CDR3 DNA is TGTGCCAGCAGCCAAAACAAGGGGGCTGGGAGCACTGAAGCTTTCTTT. It translates to CASSQNKGAGSTEAFF. The full variable domain, with the rest looked up from reference TRBV7-9 and TRBJ1-1, is DTGVSQNPRHKITKRGQNVTFRCDPISEHNRLYWYRQTLGQGPEFLTYFQNEAQLEKSRLLSDRFSAERPKGSFSTLEIQRTEQGDSAMYLCASSQNKGAGSTEAFFGQGTRLTVV.